These 20 T cell receptor beta chains were all obtained from the same sample, sequenced in a study of T cells in Graves' hyperthyroidism and ophthalmopathy. RNA transcripts provided the source from which TCR beta CDR3 regions were amplified. HTBI primers were used for first-round RT-PCR of the TCR CDR3. Each CDR3 protein gets one entry after TCRdb re-called the multiplex PCR reads with MiXCR. The table has about 350,000 distinct CDR3 sequences, over 11% seen once; the top ten hold around 23%. The sequencing sample was made of blood. These receptors all stem from a woman younger than 45 with Graves' hyperthyroidism.

There are many counts of this clonotype. This chain uses TRBV12-3 or TRBV12-4 with TRBJ2-1; the D is unclear. This CDR3 is 16 amino acids long. Between the trimmed V and J ends, which lost 5 bases and 4 bases, there was a span of 18 bases. The CDR3 here is CASSPQWSSSYNEQFF. In nucleotides, the CDR3 is TGTGCCAGCAGTCCCCAGTGGAGTAGTTCTTACAATGAGCAGTTCTTC.

The chain carries TRBV4-1 and TRBJ1-5; D is perhaps TRBD1 (5 bases). The CDR3 contains 16 residues. Trimming cost V 4 bases and J 2 bases, with 15 bases left between them. Germline V gene data show CDR1 as MGHRA and CDR2 as YSYEKL. The CDR3 loop reads CASSPGSDIGNQPQHF. As DNA, the CDR3 is TGCGCCAGCAGCCCCGGATCGGACATCGGCAATCAGCCCCAGCATTTT.

This clonotype was seen a handful of times. This sequence joins TRBV30 and TRBJ1-4; 8 nucleotides agree with TRBD1. V was clipped by 5 bases and J by 5 bases; unmatched bases: 10. Per germline, CDR1 GTSNPN and CDR2 SVGIG (reference sequence). The CDR3 is 15 amino acids. The CDR3 here is CAWHNSGTGNEKLFF. The DNA for the CDR3 is TGTGCCTGGCATAACTCCGGGACAGGAAATGAAAAACTGTTTTTT.

This clonotype appeared a few times. The CDR3 reads CASSPSKTGELFF. In DNA, the CDR3 is TGTGCCAGCAGTCCATCCAAAACCGGGGAGCTGTTTTTT. The chain has TRBV27 and TRBJ2-2; D gene ambiguous. CDR1 is MNHEY and CDR2 is SMNVEV in the germline V gene (reference sequence). This CDR3 comprises 13 residues. V lost 5 bases, J lost 5 bases, and 9 bases lay in between.

There are many counts of this clonotype. The rearrangement links TRBV20-1 to TRBJ2-1, with 13 bases fitting TRBD2. J gave up 6 bases and V 2 bases, and 7 bases lay outside the gene matches. The CDR3 sequence is 16 residues long. Germline lookup yields CDR1 DFQATT and CDR2 SNEGSKA (reference sequence). The CDR3 coding sequence is TGCAGTGCTAGACCTGTCGGACTAGCGGGGGCCAATGAGCAGTTCTTC. This sequence encodes CSARPVGLAGANEQFF.

This sequence joins TRBV20-1 and TRBJ2-3; TRBD2 is a possible D gene (6 bases). CDR3 length: 15 amino acids. The V end was cut by 3 bases, the J end by 4 bases, with 17 bases between. Looked up from germline, CDR1 is DFQATT and CDR2 is SNEGSKA (reference sequence). The CDR3 DNA follows: TGCAGTGCTAGCGGGGCGGGGTCTACGTCAGATACGCAGTATTTT. It is translated as CSASGAGSTSDTQYF.

The chain is built from TRBV7-9 and TRBJ2-5; D is unresolved. Germline V gene lookup returns CDR1 SEHNR and CDR2 FQNEAQ (reference sequence). Trimming shortened V by 2 bases and J by 5 bases, and 9 bases separated the two germline ends. The length of the CDR3 is 13 residues. This CDR3 reads CASSLFGTETQYF. The CDR3 DNA is TGTGCCAGCAGCTTATTTGGCACGGAGACCCAGTACTTC.

This clonotype was recorded at least ten times. J is TRBJ1-5 and V is TRBV30, with TRBD1 identical over 9 bases. This CDR3 is built from 15 residues. V dropped 3 bases and J dropped 1; count of bases not matched to a gene: 4. Germline V lookup: CDR1 GTSNPN, CDR2 SVGIG (reference sequence). The CDR3 DNA sequence: TGTGCCTGGAGCGGGGACAGGGCCAGCAATCAGCCCCAGCATTTT. This codes for CAWSGDRASNQPQHF.

This clonotype was picked up many times. V and J are TRBV28 and TRBJ1-2; perhaps TRBD1 as D (5 bases). The germline gives CDR1 MDHEN, CDR2 SYDVKM. This CDR3 has 12 amino acids. V was trimmed by 8 bases and J by 8 bases, leaving 15 bases between them. The CDR3 here is CASAWGLRGYTF. CDR3 nucleotides: TGTGCCAGCGCGTGGGGGTTGAGGGGCTACACCTTC.

This clonotype was seen many times. The rearrangement links TRBV7-8 to TRBJ2-3, with D perhaps TRBD1 (5 bases). CDR1 and CDR2 from the germline V gene are SGHVS and FQNEAQ. Trimming took off 6 bases at V and 2 bases at J, with 18 bases between the two ends. This CDR3 has 16 amino acids. CDR3 bases: TGTGCCAGCAGTCCCTTACGAAGGGGTCCCACAGATACGCAGTATTTT. The encoded protein is CASSPLRRGPTDTQYF.

This clonotype has just a few counts. Possible read error: a much larger clone is one base away. The chain links TRBV30 to TRBJ1-5; a weak D match, TRBD1 (6 bases). The CDR3 extends over 13 amino acids. Germline V CDR1 and CDR2: GTSNPN, SVGIG (reference sequence). Deletions cut 0 bases from V and 6 bases from J, with 9 bases between. The CDR3 spells CAWSVQGTQPQHF. The DNA of the CDR3 is TGTGCCTGGAGTGTACAGGGAACTCAGCCCCAGCATTTT.

The V gene is TRBV5-1, the J gene TRBJ2-3; the D gene could be TRBD1 or TRBD2 (5 bases each). V was pared by 1 base and J by 6 bases, with 18 bases between. This CDR3 region has 16 residues. Germline V gene data show CDR1 as SGHRS and CDR2 as YFSETQ. CDR3 DNA: TGCGCCAGCAGCTTGTCGGGGCGATCCCCGCGGGATACGCAGTATTTT. Protein product: CASSLSGRSPRDTQYF.

The chain carries TRBV5-5 and TRBJ2-7; 7 bases line up with TRBD1. The CDR3 is 15 residues long. Trimming removed 0 bases from V and 3 bases from J; junction bases left unmatched: 6. Germline V gene sequence: CDR1 SGHKS, CDR2 YYEKEE (reference sequence). The chain's CDR3 is CASSLEGAEVYEQYF. The CDR3 bases are TGTGCCAGCAGCTTGGAGGGGGCGGAGGTCTACGAGCAGTACTTC. The variable domain in full, with the rest retrieved from reference TRBV5-5 and TRBJ2-7, is DAGVTQSPTHLIKTRGQQVTLRCSPISGHKSVSWYQQVLGQGPQFIFQYYEKEERGRGNFPDRFSARQFPNYSSELNVNALLLGDSALYLCASSLEGAEVYEQYFGPGTRLTVT.

The rearrangement joins TRBV11-2 to TRBJ2-1; 11 bases are shared with TRBD1. The CDR3 totals 17 residues. V gave up 3 bases and J gave up 7 bases; unmatched junction bases: 11. CDR1 and CDR2 from the germline V gene are SGHAT and FQNNGV. The CDR3 region has the DNA TGTGCCAGCAGCTTCTTCCTACGGGACAGGGGGATGAATGAGCAGTTCTTC. Its protein product is CASSFFLRDRGMNEQFF.

This clonotype showed up many times. The chain has TRBV6-1 and TRBJ1-1; D is perhaps TRBD1 (5 bases). In germline, CDR1 is MNHNS, CDR2 SASEGT. V was cut by 6 bases and J by 4 bases, with 15 bases left in between. This CDR3 is built from 14 residues. CDR3 DNA sequence: TGTGCCAGCAGCTCGGGGGAGGAGACCACTGAAGCTTTCTTT. It yields the protein CASSSGEETTEAFF.

This clonotype was detected a few times. This chain joins TRBV6-1 and TRBJ2-5; 10 nucleotides align to TRBD2. After removal of 6 bases from V and 10 bases from J, the junction contained 17 bases not matched to a gene. Looked up from germline, CDR1 is MNHNS and CDR2 is SASEGT. This CDR3 is 16 amino acids long. The CDR3 loop is CASSIIAGGSHVVQYF. The CDR3 DNA reads TGTGCCAGCAGCATTATAGCGGGAGGATCCCACGTGGTCCAGTACTTC.

In this sample, this clonotype turned up many times. The genes are TRBV12-3 or TRBV12-4 and TRBJ1-5, with 8 bases lining up with TRBD1. This CDR3 spans 14 amino acids. With V trimmed by 5 bases and J by 7 bases, 7 bases remained unmatched. As DNA, the CDR3 is TGTGCCAGCAGTGGGCAGGGGGCTAACCAGCCCCAGCATTTT. Its translation: CASSGQGANQPQHF.

The table lists this clonotype with many counts. V gene TRBV27 combines with J gene TRBJ1-6; 7 bases are a match to TRBD1. Germline-derived CDR1 and CDR2 are MNHEY and SMNVEV (reference sequence). This CDR3 is 16 amino acids long. After removal of 4 bases from V and 4 bases from J, the junction contained 7 bases not matched to a gene. This CDR3 reads CASSSGPGQYNSPLHF. The CDR3 DNA sequence: TGTGCCAGCAGTTCTGGCCCGGGACAGTATAATTCACCCCTCCACTTT.

This clonotype has just a few counts. Here the CDR3 reads CASSTLAGELEQFF. CDR3 coding DNA: TGTGCCAGTAGTACACTAGCGGGAGAGCTTGAGCAGTTCTTC. The rearrangement links TRBV19 to TRBJ2-1, with 11 positions matching TRBD2. CDR3 size: 14 residues. After removal of 4 bases from V and 9 bases from J, the junction contained 5 bases not matched to a gene. CDR1 LNHDA and CDR2 SQIVND come from the germline V gene (reference sequence).

This chain uses TRBV18 with TRBJ2-2; possibly TRBD1 for D (6 bases). Germline CDR1 KGHSH, CDR2 LQKENI. The V gene lost 1 base and the J gene lost 5 bases, with 11 bases spanning the gap. The CDR3 is 15 residues long. The DNA for the CDR3 is TGTGCCAGCTCACCACTCCAGGGGTGGACCGGGGAGCTGTTTTTT. It codes for CASSPLQGWTGELFF.